This passage covers 21 T cell receptor beta chains from one sample sequenced in a study of regulatory T cells in long-lasting Graves disease. For TCR beta, libraries came from iRepertoire HTBI primers and Arm-PCR of CDR3 regions. From the multiplex PCR reads, TCRdb called clonotypes with MiXCR, one entry per CDR3 protein. In the table there are hundreds of thousands of distinct CDR3 sequences, around 30% of which are singletons. This sample's time point: persistent/refractory GD, antithyroid drugs over 5 years with positive TRAb. There was RNA extracted from PBMCs, and the TCR library was made from it. The specimen comprised peripheral blood mononuclear cells (PBMCs), sampled when the disease was refractory, from a patient treated with antithyroid drugs. These receptors were collected from a female donor with Graves disease.

This chain uses TRBV18 with TRBJ1-1, with 8 bases that match TRBD1. Trimming at V came to 1 base and at J to 0 bases, leaving 7 bases not matched to a gene. CDR1 and CDR2 from the germline V gene are KGHSH and LQKENI. The CDR3 sequence is 17 residues long. In DNA, the CDR3 is TGTGCCAGCTCACCACTAGGGACAGGCACCATGAACACTGAAGCTTTCTTT. Encoded protein: CASSPLGTGTMNTEAFF.

This clonotype was counted a few times. The rearrangement joins TRBV20-1 to TRBJ2-5; 9 bases line up with TRBD2. Looked up from germline, CDR1 is DFQATT and CDR2 is SNEGSKA (reference sequence). The V and J ends lost 6 bases and 4 bases, in that order; junction bases with no gene match: 12. The CDR3 spans 15 residues. The CDR3 region has the DNA TGCAGTGCCCCAGGAGCGGGAGGAGCGGGAGAGACCCAGTACTTC. Translated, it gives CSAPGAGGAGETQYF.

The rearrangement uses TRBV15 and TRBJ1-2; unclear D gene. The CDR3 length is 14 residues. Germline CDR1 and CDR2: LNHNV and YYDKDF (reference sequence). Between the trimmed V and J ends, which lost 0 bases and 0 bases, there was a span of 5 bases. CDR3 bases: TGTGCCACCAGCAGAGATAGGACTAACTATGGCTACACCTTC. This translates into CATSRDRTNYGYTF.

V and J are TRBV20-1 and TRBJ1-5; D not certain. CDR1 DFQATT and CDR2 SNEGSKA come from the germline V gene (reference sequence). This CDR3 spans 15 amino acids. V was clipped by 3 bases and J by 7 bases, with 19 bases between them. The CDR3 region is CSARPSRSGGQPQHF. Written as DNA, the CDR3 is TGCAGTGCTAGGCCGTCCAGGTCGGGAGGGCAGCCCCAGCATTTT.

V and J are TRBV6-1 and TRBJ1-6; a possible D gene is TRBD1 (5 bases). In germline, CDR1 is MNHNS, CDR2 SASEGT. The CDR3 length is 17 residues. V was shortened by 6 bases and J by 8 bases, with 23 bases between the two germline ends. The CDR3 sequence: CASRPQAPFRGDSPLHF. The DNA of the CDR3 is TGTGCCAGCAGGCCACAGGCACCATTCCGGGGAGATTCACCCCTCCACTTT.

Many counts were recorded for this clonotype. The V call is TRBV3-1, the J call TRBJ1-2; a possible D gene is TRBD1 (5 bases). The CDR3 is 13 amino acids. V was shortened by 0 bases and J by 6 bases, with 8 bases between the two germline ends. Germline lookup yields CDR1 LGHDT and CDR2 YNNKEL (reference sequence). CDR3 amino acids: CASSQDRVHGYTF. CDR3 in DNA: TGTGCCAGCAGCCAAGACAGGGTTCATGGCTACACCTTC.

The CDR3 reads CASSLGIRLAGGTGELFF. CDR3 in DNA: TGCGCCAGCAGCTTGGGGATTCGACTAGCGGGAGGTACCGGGGAGCTGTTTTTT. The chain is built from TRBV5-1 and TRBJ2-2; the match to TRBD2 covers 13 bases. V lost 0 bases, J lost 5 bases, and 7 bases stayed unmatched. Germline V gives CDR1 SGHRS, CDR2 YFSETQ. The CDR3 runs to 18 residues.

This clonotype was detected ten times or more. The gene calls are TRBV27 and TRBJ1-4, with TRBD1 matching 7 bases. The CDR3 is 16 amino acids. Germline CDR1 reads MNHEY; CDR2 reads SMNVEV (reference sequence). V was pared by 5 bases and J by 8 bases, with 14 bases of the junction left unmatched. CDR3 in amino acids: CASSLTRQGTGEKLFF. CDR3 bases: TGTGCCAGCAGTCTCACCCGACAGGGAACGGGGGAAAAACTGTTTTTT.

The V and J genes are TRBV3-1 and TRBJ1-3; D is uncertain. Deletions cut 3 bases from V and 7 bases from J, with 16 bases between. The CDR3 extends over 15 amino acids. Germline lookup yields CDR1 LGHDT and CDR2 YNNKEL (reference sequence). CDR3 coding DNA: TGTGCCAGCAGCCATCTCGTAGGGTTGGACAACACCATATATTTT. Protein: CASSHLVGLDNTIYF.

A few counts support this clonotype. V and J are TRBV5-5 and TRBJ1-6, with D maybe TRBD1 (5 bases). The V gene's germline CDR1 is SGHKS and CDR2 YYEKEE (reference sequence). Trimming stripped 2 bases from V and 7 bases from J, with 13 bases between. The CDR3 runs to 15 residues. This CDR3 is CASSFTGDGNSPLHF. The CDR3 DNA sequence: TGTGCCAGCAGCTTTACCGGGGACGGAAATTCACCCCTCCACTTT.

This clonotype was observed many times. The chain links TRBV6-1 to TRBJ2-7, with D possibly TRBD1 on 6 matching bases. The germline CDR1 and CDR2 sequences are MNHNS and SASEGT. The germline V and J ends were trimmed by 5 bases and 4 bases, with 15 bases remaining between them. CDR3 length equals 14 residues. The CDR3 coding sequence is TGTGCCAGCAGTCGCGACAGGAGTTTATACGAGCAGTACTTC. Its translation is CASSRDRSLYEQYF.

This clonotype was seen repeatedly, ten times or more. The chain uses TRBV12-3 or TRBV12-4 and TRBJ2-5; D unresolved. The CDR3 is 13 amino acids. Trimming took off 5 bases at V and 7 bases at J, with 14 bases between the two ends. CDR3 nucleotides: TGTGCCAGCAGTGATACTACCGCCGGGACCCAGTACTTC. Amino acids: CASSDTTAGTQYF.

This clonotype was recorded a few times. This rearrangement joins TRBV20-1 to TRBJ1-2, with D unresolved. The germline V gene has CDR1 DFQATT and CDR2 SNEGSKA (reference sequence). Trimming stripped 7 bases from V and 4 bases from J, with 13 bases between. This CDR3 region has 12 residues. The CDR3 loop is CSVSAVGYGYTF. CDR3 sequence (DNA): TGCAGTGTGAGCGCGGTGGGCTATGGCTACACCTTC.

This clonotype was recorded at least ten times. The V gene is TRBV24-1, the J gene TRBJ1-5, with D possibly matching TRBD1 (5 bases). V was shortened by 3 bases and J by 5 bases, with 13 bases between the two germline ends. Per the germline V gene, CDR1 is KGHDR and CDR2 is SFDVKD. The CDR3 has 15 amino acids. CDR3 in amino acids: CATSDLAGWDQPQHF. The DNA of the CDR3 is TGTGCCACCAGTGATCTGGCAGGGTGGGATCAGCCCCAGCATTTT.

The chain employs TRBV28 and TRBJ2-4; the D is unclear. This CDR3 has 19 amino acids. Germline CDR1 and CDR2: MDHEN and SYDVKM. Deletions cut 3 bases from V and 0 bases from J, with 21 bases between. In DNA form, the CDR3 reads TGTGCCAGCAGTTTTAGTGCATCGGGCTCATCCTTAGCCAAAAACATTCAGTACTTC. Its translation is CASSFSASGSSLAKNIQYF.

This clonotype was observed a handful of times. This rearrangement joins TRBV20-1 to TRBJ2-2; no reliable D call. Germline CDR1 DFQATT, CDR2 SNEGSKA (reference sequence). The CDR3 totals 14 residues. V dropped 3 bases and J dropped 2 bases, with 10 bases sitting between them. The CDR3 sequence: CSARFGLNTGELFF. CDR3 bases: TGCAGTGCTAGGTTCGGCCTCAACACCGGGGAGCTGTTTTTT.

The V and J genes are TRBV29-1 and TRBJ2-3, with D possibly matching TRBD2 (6 bases). The CDR3 contains 15 residues. V lost 7 bases and J lost 1, with 18 bases in between. Germline values: CDR1 SQVTM, CDR2 ANQGSEA. The CDR3 region has the DNA TGCAGCGGGAAACTAGGGACTGGGGGCACAGATACGCAGTATTTT. This gives the protein CSGKLGTGGTDTQYF.

In this sample, this clonotype turned up a few times. The gene calls are TRBV28 and TRBJ1-3; D gene uncertain. The germline V gene has CDR1 MDHEN and CDR2 SYDVKM. This CDR3 is 15 amino acids long. Between the trimmed V and J ends, which lost 1 base and 6 bases, there was a span of 13 bases. The CDR3 DNA is TGTGCCAGCAGTTTATTGGAGAAACCGTTAAACACCATATATTTT. Translation: CASSLLEKPLNTIYF.

This clonotype has at least ten counts. The V call is TRBV7-3, the J call TRBJ2-2; the D gene is possibly TRBD1 (6 bases). V gave up 6 bases and J gave up 0 bases, with 11 bases separating them. The CDR3 runs to 15 residues. CDR1 is SGHTA, CDR2 FQGTGA, per germline. The CDR3 is CASRKTGANTGELFF. CDR3 nucleotides: TGTGCCAGCAGAAAGACAGGCGCGAACACCGGGGAGCTGTTTTTT.

This chain links TRBV3-1 with TRBJ1-1; 7 bases align to TRBD1. The CDR3 is 15 residues long. V gave up 4 bases and J gave up 3 bases; unmatched junction bases: 8. Germline loops: CDR1 LGHDT, CDR2 YNNKEL (reference sequence). The DNA of the CDR3 is TGTGCCAGCAGCCGCTGGGCTCAGGGGGACACTGAAGCTTTCTTT. Protein product: CASSRWAQGDTEAFF. Using reference TRBV3-1 and TRBJ1-1 for the parts outside the CDR3, the full variable domain is DTAVSQTPKYLVTQMGNDKSIKCEQNLGHDTMYWYKQDSKKFLKIMFSYNNKELIINETVPNRFSPKSPDKAHLNLHINSLELGDSAVYFCASSRWAQGDTEAFFGQGTRLTVV.

The V gene is TRBV6-1, the J gene TRBJ1-3, with unresolved D. The CDR3 covers 19 residues. V lost 10 bases and J 0 bases, leaving 28 bases between the germline ends. CDR1 is MNHNS, CDR2 SASEGT, per germline. CDR3 in amino acids: CATQTGAIILSDSGNTIYF. The CDR3 DNA reads TGTGCCACCCAGACGGGAGCCATCATCCTGTCAGACTCTGGAAACACCATATATTTT.